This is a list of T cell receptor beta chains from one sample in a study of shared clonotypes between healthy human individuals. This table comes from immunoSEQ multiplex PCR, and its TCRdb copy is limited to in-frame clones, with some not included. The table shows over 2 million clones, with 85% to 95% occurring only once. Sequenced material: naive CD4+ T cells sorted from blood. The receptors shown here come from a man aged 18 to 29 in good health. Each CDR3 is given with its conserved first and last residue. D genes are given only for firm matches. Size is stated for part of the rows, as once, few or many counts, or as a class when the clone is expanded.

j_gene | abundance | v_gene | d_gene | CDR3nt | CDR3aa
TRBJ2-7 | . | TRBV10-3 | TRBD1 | TGTGCCATCAGTACGGGACAGGGAGTCCACGAGCAGTACTTC | CAISTGQGVHEQYF
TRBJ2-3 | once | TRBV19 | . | TGTGCCAGTAGTCTCCACACCCGAAGCTCTAGCACAGATACGCAGTATTTT | CASSLHTRSSSTDTQYF
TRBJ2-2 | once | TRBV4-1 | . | TGCGCCAGCAGCCAATTAACTCCGGACACCGGGGAGCTGTTTTTT | CASSQLTPDTGELFF
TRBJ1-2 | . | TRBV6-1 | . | TGTGCCAGCAGTGAGATGGGTGACAGCTCCTATGGCTACACCTTC | CASSEMGDSSYGYTF
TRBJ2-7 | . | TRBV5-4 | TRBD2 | TGTGCCAGCAGCTTGGCCCCGGGAGGGAGCTCCTACGAGCAGTACTTC | CASSLAPGGSSYEQYF
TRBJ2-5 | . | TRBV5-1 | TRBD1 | TGCGCCAGCAGCCCGGGACAGCAGCAAGAGACCCAGTACTTC | CASSPGQQQETQYF
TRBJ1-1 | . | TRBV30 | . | TGTGCCTGGAGCTTGACAGTGAACACTGAAGCTTTCTTT | CAWSLTVNTEAFF
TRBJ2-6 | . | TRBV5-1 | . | TGCGCCAGCAGCTTGTCGGGTGCCTCTGGGGCCAACGTCCTGACTTTC | CASSLSGASGANVLTF
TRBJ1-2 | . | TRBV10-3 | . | TGTGCCATCAGCAGGGAAAACTATGGCTACACCTTC | CAISRENYGYTF
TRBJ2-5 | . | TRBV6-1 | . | TGTGCCAGCAGTGAAGCAAGAGGGCCGTCAGAGACCCAGTACTTC | CASSEARGPSETQYF
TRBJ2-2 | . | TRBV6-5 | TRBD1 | TGTGCCAGCAGAAAGGGACAGATGAACACCGGGGAGCTGTTTTTT | CASRKGQMNTGELFF
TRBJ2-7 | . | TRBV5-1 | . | TGCGCCACCAAAAGCCAGGGGACCTCCTACGAGCAGTACTTC | CATKSQGTSYEQYF
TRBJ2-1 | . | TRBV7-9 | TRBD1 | TGTGCCAGCAGCCCAAGAGGACAGGGCTATGAGCAGTTCTTC | CASSPRGQGYEQFF
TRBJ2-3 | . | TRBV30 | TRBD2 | TGTGCCTGGAGTGTACTCAGAGCGGGGGGGCGAGATACGCAGTATTTT | CAWSVLRAGGRDTQYF
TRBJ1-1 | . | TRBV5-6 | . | TGTGCCAGCAGCCAAGATACTGAAGCTTTCTTT | CASSQDTEAFF
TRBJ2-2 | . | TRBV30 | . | TGTGCCTGGAGCAGGGTCGGGGAGCTGTTTTTT | CAWSRVGELFF
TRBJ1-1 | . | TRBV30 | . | TGTGCCTGGAGTGTTAGCGCTGAAGCTTTCTTT | CAWSVSAEAFF